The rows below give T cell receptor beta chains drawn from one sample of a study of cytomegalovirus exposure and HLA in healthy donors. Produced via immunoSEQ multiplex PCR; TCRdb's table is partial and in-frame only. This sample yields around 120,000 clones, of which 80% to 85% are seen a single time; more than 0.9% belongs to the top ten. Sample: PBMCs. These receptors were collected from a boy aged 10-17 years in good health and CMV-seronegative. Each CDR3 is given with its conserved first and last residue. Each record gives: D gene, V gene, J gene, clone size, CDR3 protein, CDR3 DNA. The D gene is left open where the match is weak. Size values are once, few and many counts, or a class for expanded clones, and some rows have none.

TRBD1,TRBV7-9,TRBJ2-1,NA,CASSLTGGSSYNEQFF,TGTGCCAGCAGCTTGACAGGGGGCAGCTCCTACAATGAGCAGTTCTTC
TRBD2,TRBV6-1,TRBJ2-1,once,CASSEASGRGYNEQFF,TGTGCCAGCAGTGAAGCTAGCGGGAGGGGGTACAATGAGCAGTTCTTC
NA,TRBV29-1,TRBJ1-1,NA,CSGGGSPRPTEAFF,TGCAGCGGGGGAGGTAGTCCCAGGCCGACTGAAGCTTTCTTT
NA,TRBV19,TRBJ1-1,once,CASTPGLTNTEAFF,TGTGCCAGTACCCCTGGACTGACGAACACTGAAGCTTTCTTT
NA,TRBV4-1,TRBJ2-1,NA,CASSQERFAYNEQFF,TGCGCCAGCAGCCAGGAGCGTTTTGCTTACAATGAGCAGTTCTTC
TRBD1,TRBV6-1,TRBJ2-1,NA,CASSGVGQANEQFF,TGTGCCAGCAGTGGGGTGGGACAGGCTAATGAGCAGTTCTTC
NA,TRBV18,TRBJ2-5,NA,CASSPGRGSETQYF,TGTGCCAGCTCACCAGGCAGGGGAAGTGAGACCCAGTACTTC
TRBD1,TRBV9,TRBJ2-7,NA,CASSPTDRGQYEQYF,TGTGCCAGCAGCCCTACGGACAGGGGGCAATACGAGCAGTACTTC
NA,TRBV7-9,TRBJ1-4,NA,CASSPGGGSNEKLFF,TGTGCCAGCAGCCCTGGGGGGGGCTCTAATGAAAAACTGTTTTTT
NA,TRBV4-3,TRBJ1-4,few,CASSRGRINEKLFF,TGCGCCAGCAGCCGGGGGCGGATTAATGAAAAACTGTTTTTT
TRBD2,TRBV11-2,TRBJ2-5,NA,CASSPGLAGPWEYF,TGTGCCAGCAGCCCGGGACTAGCGGGGCCTTGGGAGTACTTC